The 15 T cell receptor beta chains below all came from one sample that was sequenced in a study of T-cell memory formation after mild COVID-19. MiXCR was run by TCRdb on the 5' RACE reads, yielding one entry per CDR3 protein. The sample yields about 15,000 distinct CDR3 sequences, about 21% seen once. The sequenced material came from PBMCs or a T cell subset sorted from them (not recorded which). These receptors were collected from a young man who had mild COVID-19 (a few samples of this study predate the infection). Cell type and time point are not known.

This clonotype was picked up many times. This chain connects TRBV29-1 to TRBJ1-5; 7 bases are a match to TRBD1. J was trimmed by 7 bases and V by 5 bases; bases with no gene match: 11. This CDR3 has 14 residues. From germline, CDR1 is SQVTM and CDR2 ANQGSEA. This CDR3 is CSVTQGTHLQPQHF. As DNA, the CDR3 is TGCAGCGTTACACAGGGGACGCACCTCCAGCCCCAGCATTTT.

This clonotype was observed many times. The chain joins TRBV6-5 to TRBJ1-2; D is undetermined. Germline V gives CDR1 MNHEY, CDR2 SVGAGI. There are 13 residues in the CDR3. The V and J ends lost 2 bases and 4 bases respectively, with 8 bases between them. CDR3 DNA sequence: TGTGCCAGCAGTTACGGACGGGGCTATGGCTACACCTTC. Translation gives CASSYGRGYGYTF.

This clonotype was detected ten times or more. This chain links TRBV29-1 with TRBJ2-5; D might be TRBD1 (5 bases). The CDR3 consists of 13 residues. Trimming stripped 0 bases from V and 5 bases from J, with 10 bases between. CDR1 and CDR2 from the germline V gene are SQVTM and ANQGSEA. The CDR3 reads CSVEEAGQETQYF. DNA of the CDR3: TGCAGCGTTGAAGAAGCAGGGCAGGAGACCCAGTACTTC.

This clonotype was seen at least ten times. CDR3 in DNA: TGTGCCAGCCCACCGTGGCAGCCGGAATACTACGAGCAGTACGTC. Translating it yields CASPPWQPEYYEQYV. The chain recombines TRBV18 with TRBJ2-7, with unresolved D. CDR3 length: 15 amino acids. The germline gives CDR1 KGHSH, CDR2 LQKENI.

The chain couples TRBV29-1 to TRBJ1-2; D might be TRBD1 (5 bases). CDR1 SQVTM and CDR2 ANQGSEA come from the germline V gene. The CDR3 covers 12 residues. Trimming left V 6 bases short and J 1 base short, with 9 bases between. The CDR3 region is CSVGDGNYGYTF. The CDR3 bases are TGCAGCGTGGGGGACGGTAACTATGGCTACACCTTC.

This clonotype has a count of ten or more. The J gene is TRBJ2-1, the V gene TRBV2, with TRBD2 matching 14 bases. With V trimmed by 6 bases and J by 8 bases, 3 bases remained unmatched. The CDR3 is made up of 14 amino acids. Per the germline V gene, CDR1 is SNHLY and CDR2 is FYNNEI. The CDR3 nucleotides are TGTGCCAGCAGGGGGACTAGCGGGGGCCATGAGCAGTTCTTC. It is translated as CASRGTSGGHEQFF.

This clonotype has at least ten counts. J is TRBJ2-3 and V is TRBV4-1, with a weak D call TRBD1 (5 bases). This CDR3 region has 16 residues. The germline V gene has CDR1 MGHRA and CDR2 YSYEKL. V dropped 1 base and J dropped 8 bases, with 19 bases sitting between them. The CDR3 sequence: CASSQGLSEGQGTQYF. CDR3 in DNA: TGCGCCAGCAGCCAAGGCTTGTCGGAAGGTCAGGGTACGCAGTATTTT.

This clonotype has ten or more counts. The chain couples TRBV28 to TRBJ1-1, with TRBD1 matching 9 bases. This CDR3 region has 15 residues. J gave up 2 bases and V 4 bases, and 5 bases lay outside the gene matches. Germline values: CDR1 MDHEN, CDR2 SYDVKM. This CDR3 reads CASSYVTGGNTEAFF. Written as DNA, the CDR3 is TGTGCCAGCAGTTACGTGACAGGGGGTAACACTGAAGCTTTCTTT.

This clonotype showed up many times. The rearrangement joins TRBV4-1 to TRBJ1-1; no definite D call. V dropped 3 bases and J dropped 5 bases, with 10 bases sitting between them. Germline loops: CDR1 MGHRA, CDR2 YSYEKL. This CDR3 has 13 amino acids. CDR3 DNA: TGCGCCAGCAGCCATTTGGGAAATACTGAAGCTTTCTTT. It specifies CASSHLGNTEAFF.

This clonotype was detected ten times or more. The gene calls are TRBV5-1 and TRBJ2-5; D may be TRBD2 (6 bases). CDR1 SGHRS and CDR2 YFSETQ come from the germline V gene. Trimming removed 6 bases at V and 2 bases at J, with 14 bases between. CDR3 length: 14 residues. In DNA form, the CDR3 reads TGCGCCAGCAACCCGGGGGAGCAACAAGAGACCCAGTACTTC. Translation gives CASNPGEQQETQYF. Using reference TRBV5-1 and TRBJ2-5 for the parts outside the CDR3, the full variable domain is KAGVTQTPRYLIKTRGQQVTLSCSPISGHRSVSWYQQTPGQGLQFLFEYFSETQRNKGNFPGRFSGRQFSNSRSEMNVSTLELGDSALYLCASNPGEQQETQYFGPGTRLLVL.

This clonotype was seen repeatedly, ten times or more. The rearrangement joins TRBV5-1 to TRBJ2-2; the D is unclear. This CDR3 contains 15 residues. With 4 bases removed from V and 6 bases from J, the gap between germline ends came to 16 bases. Germline CDR1 and CDR2: SGHRS and YFSETQ. The CDR3 region is CASSAGPDSAGELFF. CDR3 bases: TGCGCCAGCAGCGCCGGGCCAGATAGTGCCGGGGAGCTGTTTTTT.

There are many counts of this clonotype. The V call is TRBV7-9, the J call TRBJ2-1; D unresolved. This CDR3 has 11 amino acids. The germline CDR1 and CDR2 sequences are SEHNR and FQNEAQ (reference sequence). Trimming took off 3 bases at V and 6 bases at J, with 3 bases between the two ends. This chain's CDR3 is CASSLGNEQFF. The CDR3 bases are TGTGCCAGCAGCTTGGGCAATGAGCAGTTCTTC.

In this sample, this clonotype turned up many times. The V gene is TRBV9, the J gene TRBJ2-7, with 8 bases aligning to TRBD1. V dropped 3 bases and J dropped 9; count of bases not matched to a gene: 14. Germline-derived CDR1 and CDR2 are SGDLS and YYNGEE. CDR3 length: 15 residues. CDR3 in amino acids: CASSALPGGLAWQYF. The CDR3 region has the DNA TGTGCCAGCAGCGCCCTCCCAGGGGGCTTAGCCTGGCAGTACTTC.

As to this clonotype: The junction and the germline gene differ at one end; a read error may be behind it. The rearrangement uses TRBV7-9 and TRBJ1-4, with a possible D match to TRBD1 (6 bases). Germline CDR1 is SEHNR and CDR2 is FQNEAQ (reference sequence). The CDR3 length is 13 residues. In DNA, the CDR3 is TGTGCCAGCAGCTTGGGGGCGAATGAAAAACTGATTTTT. It translates to CASSLGANEKLIF. Drawing the rest from reference TRBV7-9 and TRBJ1-4, the complete variable domain is DTGVSQNPRHKITKRGQNVTFRCDPISEHNRLYWYRQTLGQGPEFLTYFQNEAQLEKSRLLSDRFSAERPKGSFSTLEIQRTEQGDSAMYLCASSLGANEKLIFGSGTQLSVL.

This clonotype was counted many times. The V and J genes are TRBV4-1 and TRBJ1-1; no clear D gene. The germline V and J ends were trimmed by 1 base and 1 base, with 7 bases remaining between them. The CDR3 totals 14 residues. In germline, CDR1 is MGHRA, CDR2 YSYEKL. DNA of the CDR3: TGCGCCAGCAGCCAAGGACCGCGGAACACTGAAGCTTTCTTT. It encodes CASSQGPRNTEAFF.